This TCR beta chain was observed in a study of T cells in Graves' hyperthyroidism and ophthalmopathy. Study overall: At initial diagnosis, before any treatment had begun, peripheral blood was obtained. Study results and limitations: In the analysis, a 13 V-J model separated ophthalmopathy from stable hyperthyroidism.

In its sample, this clonotype was seen a few times. Its antigen remains unknown. Across 18 months, stable Graves' hyperthyroidism was marked by no progression to ophthalmopathy. Germline V CDR1 and CDR2: SGHDT, YYEEEE. V was pared by 4 bases and J by 4 bases, with 3 bases of the junction left unmatched. The CDR3 length is 13 residues. Amplification yielded TCR beta CDR3 regions, with RNA transcripts as the source. During a first-round RT-PCR of the TCR CDR3, the HTBI primer set was used. TCRdb reprocessed the multiplex PCR reads via MiXCR and lists one record per CDR3 protein. The sample contains more than 150,000 distinct CDR3 sequences, 15% to 20% of which appear only once.

This receptor was taken from a woman between 45 and 65 years old with Graves' hyperthyroidism. Sequencing used blood. The chain links TRBV5-6 to TRBJ2-3, with 7 nucleotides matching TRBD1. The CDR3 DNA is TGTGCCAGCAGCGTGACAGGGCCAGATACGCAGTATTTT. It codes for CASSVTGPDTQYF. The entire variable domain, with the rest obtained from reference TRBV5-6 and TRBJ2-3, is as follows: DAGVTQSPTHLIKTRGQQVTLRCSPKSGHDTVSWYQQALGQGPQFIFQYYEEEERQRGNFPDRFSGHQFPNYSSELNVNALLLGDSALYLCASSVTGPDTQYFGPGTRLTVL.